Listed below are T cell receptor beta chains from one sample, sequenced in a study of CD8 T cells in ankylosing spondylitis. TCRdb independently ran MiXCR on the 5' RACE reads; one entry per CDR3 protein. The sample consists of around 150,000 distinct CDR3 sequences, roughly 44% of them appearing once. What was sequenced was synovial fluid, either unsorted or a sorted T cell fraction (not recorded which). These receptors were collected from a male donor with ankylosing spondylitis. The CDR3 runs from the conserved cysteine through the conserved F or W. Fields, in order: J gene, D gene, V gene, clone size, CDR3 DNA, CDR3 protein. The D gene is left open where the match is weak. Some rows mark clone size as missing; the rest say once, few, many or name a class of expanded clone.

>TRBJ2-2|NA|TRBV7-9|few
TGTGCCAGCAGCTTCTTCGGGCAACGGGCATTCACCGGGGAGCTGTTTTTT
CASSFFGQRAFTGELFF
>TRBJ2-1|TRBD2|TRBV4-1|NA
TGCGCCAGCAGCCACACCGGGACTAGGTCTTACAATGAGCAGTTCTTC
CASSHTGTRSYNEQFF
>TRBJ2-3|TRBD2|TRBV3-1|NA
TGTGCCAGCAGCCAGGGACTAGCTGCAGATACGCAGTATTTT
CASSQGLAADTQYF
>TRBJ1-4|NA|TRBV7-9|NA
TGTGCCAGCAGCCCGATAGAACAGGCGGGTGAAAAACTGTTTTTT
CASSPIEQAGEKLFF
>TRBJ1-2|NA|TRBV18|NA
TGTGCCAGCTCACGATATCTTGACAGTCCTAACTATGGCTACACCTTC
CASSRYLDSPNYGYTF
>TRBJ1-1|NA|TRBV4-3|NA
TGCGCCAGCAGCCAAGATTGGAAGGGAACAGGACCGAACACTGAAGCTTTCTTT
CASSQDWKGTGPNTEAFF
>TRBJ2-7|NA|TRBV15|NA
TGTGCCACCAGCAGAGATTACGGGGTTTACGAGCAGTACTTC
CATSRDYGVYEQYF
>TRBJ2-7|NA|TRBV27|few
TGTGCCAGCAGCCCACAGTGGGTAGGGGGATCCTACGAGCAGTACTTC
CASSPQWVGGSYEQYF
>TRBJ2-5|TRBD2|TRBV20-1|NA
TGCAGTGCTAGAGATCGGGAAATAGCGGGAGCGGAAGAGACCCAGTACTTC
CSARDREIAGAEETQYF
>TRBJ2-1|NA|TRBV3-1|few
TGTGCCAGCAGCCCTACCCTCTATCAGGCGGGGATCAATGAGCAGTTCTTC
CASSPTLYQAGINEQFF
>TRBJ2-5|TRBD2|TRBV29-1|once
TGCAGCGTTGTATTGGTGGGACTAGCGGGGAAGATGGCCCAAGAGACCCAGTACTTC
CSVVLVGLAGKMAQETQYF
>TRBJ2-2|NA|TRBV6-2/TRBV6-3|NA
TGTGCCAGCAGTTACTCGACGGACACCTTCACCGGGGAGCTGTTTTTT
CASSYSTDTFTGELFF
>TRBJ2-1|NA|TRBV21-1|NA
TGTGCCAGCAGCAAAGTCCCAGCGGGCGGGAGGGAAAGGGAGCAGTTCTTC
CASSKVPAGGREREQFF
>TRBJ2-3|NA|TRBV11-1|NA
TGTGCCAGCAGCCAGGCCGCAGATACGCAGTATTTT
CASSQAADTQYF
>TRBJ2-5|TRBD2|TRBV15|NA
TGTGCCACCAGCTACGTCGGACTAGCGGCCCAGGAGGGCCAGTACTTC
CATSYVGLAAQEGQYF
>TRBJ2-7|TRBD2|TRBV10-2|NA
TGCGCCAGCAGTGATCCCCGGGGAAGCGGGGTTTTCTCCTACGAGCAGTACTTC
CASSDPRGSGVFSYEQYF
>TRBJ2-7|NA|TRBV20-1|NA
TGCAGTGCTAGCATCTGTCAGCCCTACGAGCAGTACTTC
CSASICQPYEQYF
>TRBJ2-1|NA|TRBV24-1|few
TGTGCCACCAGTGATTTGAAGGATGGAGGGACGAATGAGCAGTTCTTC
CATSDLKDGGTNEQFF
>TRBJ2-1|NA|TRBV27|NA
TGTGCCAGCAGTTCCACAGAGTACGATGAGCAGTTCTTC
CASSSTEYDEQFF
>TRBJ2-2|NA|TRBV7-3|NA
TGTGCCAGCAGCTCGACTGGCACCGGGGAGCTGTTTTTT
CASSSTGTGELFF
>TRBJ1-1|TRBD1|TRBV12-3/TRBV12-4|NA
TGTGCCAGCAGTGGGACAGGGTACACTGAAGCTTTCTTT
CASSGTGYTEAFF
>TRBJ2-3|NA|TRBV12-3/TRBV12-4|NA
TGTGCCAGCACCTGGTGGGGTGTAACAGATACGCAGTATTTT
CASTWWGVTDTQYF
>TRBJ2-1|NA|TRBV27|NA
TGTGCCAGCAGTTTTAATAGCGGATCTAACAATGAGCAGTTCTTC
CASSFNSGSNNEQFF
>TRBJ2-7|NA|TRBV6-1|many
TGTGCCAGCACCCGTCTAGGTTACGAGCAGTACTTC
CASTRLGYEQYF
>TRBJ1-4|TRBD1|TRBV4-3|few
TGCGCCAGCAGCCAAATGGGACAGCTTAATGAAAAACTGTTTTTT
CASSQMGQLNEKLFF
>TRBJ1-1|NA|TRBV7-9|many
TGTGCCAGCAGCTTTCTGACAGGGAACACTGAAGCTTTCTTT
CASSFLTGNTEAFF
>TRBJ2-7|NA|TRBV2|medium-sized
TGTGCCAGCAGTGGACAGGCAAACTCCTACGAGCAGTACTTC
CASSGQANSYEQYF
>TRBJ1-5|TRBD1|TRBV7-9|NA
TGTGCCAGCAGCTCCGGGACAGCCTATAATCAGCCCCAGCATTTT
CASSSGTAYNQPQHF
>TRBJ2-1|NA|TRBV19|NA
TGTGCCAGTTCTACGACAGTCAATGAGCAGTTCTTC
CASSTTVNEQFF
>TRBJ2-5|NA|TRBV12-3/TRBV12-4|NA
TGTGCCAGCAGCCCCAACCCAAGGGGTTCAGAGACCCAGTACTTC
CASSPNPRGSETQYF
>TRBJ1-1|TRBD1|TRBV2|NA
TGTGCCAGCAGTGAGGGTGACAGGGGGATGAACACTGAAGCTTTCTTT
CASSEGDRGMNTEAFF
>TRBJ2-6|NA|TRBV9|NA
TGTGCCAGCAGCCCGTCCGGGGGTGCTGGGGCCAACGTCCTGACTTTC
CASSPSGGAGANVLTF
>TRBJ2-2|TRBD2|TRBV5-1|few
TGCGCCAGCAGCTTGCAGGGAGGGGACACCGGGGAGCTGTTTTTT
CASSLQGGDTGELFF
>TRBJ2-1|NA|TRBV20-1|NA
TGCAGTGCTCCCCTAGCTATAGACTACAATGAGCAGTTCTTC
CSAPLAIDYNEQFF
>TRBJ2-5|NA|TRBV10-3|few
TGTGCCATCTATTCTGGGGCTTTCCAAGAGACCCAGTACTTC
CAIYSGAFQETQYF
>TRBJ2-7|TRBD1|TRBV7-9|NA
TGTGCCAGCAGCCCCGATTCGGGACAGGGGAGCGAGCAGTACTTC
CASSPDSGQGSEQYF
>TRBJ2-7|NA|TRBV9|once
TGTGCCAGCAGCGGAGCCGTCGGCAGGACCTACGAGCAGTACTTC
CASSGAVGRTYEQYF
>TRBJ2-1|NA|TRBV4-1|NA
TGCGCCAGCAGCCTGGGCGAGGGCGGGGATGAGCAGTTCTTC
CASSLGEGGDEQFF
>TRBJ2-5|NA|TRBV7-8|NA
TGTGCCAGCAGCTCCTGGGACGGGAGCTTGGGGGAGACCCAGTACTTC
CASSSWDGSLGETQYF
>TRBJ1-5|NA|TRBV5-5|NA
TGTGCCAGCAGCCACAGGCCCAATCGGCCCCAGCATTTT
CASSHRPNRPQHF
>TRBJ2-2|NA|TRBV7-4|NA
TGTGCCAGCAGCCCCCACCAGTGGCCGAACACCGGGGAGCTGTTTTTT
CASSPHQWPNTGELFF
>TRBJ1-2|TRBD1|TRBV12-3/TRBV12-4|NA
TGTGCCAGCACCGAGGACAGGGGGCTAAATGGCTACACCTTC
CASTEDRGLNGYTF
>TRBJ1-2|NA|TRBV24-1|NA
TGTGCCACCAGTGATCGGACGGCTGGCTATGGCTACACCTTC
CATSDRTAGYGYTF
>TRBJ1-2|NA|TRBV3-1|many
TGTGCCAGCAGCCATCCCATGAACTATGGCTACACCTTC
CASSHPMNYGYTF
>TRBJ2-7|TRBD2|TRBV7-3|NA
TGTGCCAGCAGCCTCGCGGGGGGTCCCTACGAGCAGTACTTC
CASSLAGGPYEQYF
>TRBJ2-7|NA|TRBV11-3|once
TGTGCCAGCAGCTTAGGGGGCCTGAGGGAGTACGAGCAGTACTTC
CASSLGGLREYEQYF
>TRBJ2-3|TRBD2|TRBV5-6|few
TGTGCCAGCAGCTTGGCCGGGAGGGCCCTAAAAGATACGCAGTATTTT
CASSLAGRALKDTQYF
>TRBJ2-2|NA|TRBV20-1|few
TGCAGTGCTAGTCGTGAAGGATCGTCCACCGGGGAGCTGTTTTTT
CSASREGSSTGELFF
>TRBJ2-7|NA|TRBV4-3|few
TGCGCCAGCAGCCAACACACAGGCCGGTACGAGCAGTACTTC
CASSQHTGRYEQYF
>TRBJ1-5|NA|TRBV6-4|NA
TGTGCCAGCAGTGTATCGAGCAATCAGCCCCAGCATTTT
CASSVSSNQPQHF
>TRBJ2-5|NA|TRBV12-3/TRBV12-4|few
TGTGCCAGCAGTATAGGCCATGGGGCTAGGGAGACCCAGTACTTC
CASSIGHGARETQYF